The 9 T cell receptor beta chains in this list originate from one sample, sequenced in a study of blood T cell repertoires in COVID-19. Some clones are missing from TCRdb's copy, which holds only in-frame ones; the method was immunoSEQ multiplex PCR. The sample has about 180,000 clones, 87% seen once; the top ten hold around 1.5%. The specimen sequenced was peripheral blood. The source is a woman aged 45-65 years with acute or convalescent COVID-19.

This rearrangement joins TRBV2 to TRBJ2-7, with 9 bases that match TRBD1. Germline V gene lookup returns CDR1 SNHLY and CDR2 FYNNEI. V shed 6 bases and J 7 bases; nucleotides not matched to a gene: 7. This CDR3 is 13 amino acids long. CDR3 coding DNA: TGTGCCAGCAGGCCACAGGGGGCCGGGGAGCAGTACTTC. It encodes CASRPQGAGEQYF.

The chain uses TRBV3-1 (or the pseudogene TRBV3-2) and TRBJ2-1; 9 nucleotides agree with TRBD1. V dropped 4 bases and J dropped 10; count of bases not matched to a gene: 8. The CDR3 is 14 amino acids. Germline lookup yields CDR1 LGHDT and CDR2 YNNKEL (reference sequence). The CDR3, as DNA: TGTGCCAGCAGCCCAGAACAGGGGGCTGGGGAGCAGTTCTTC. Translation gives CASSPEQGAGEQFF.

J is TRBJ2-7 and V is TRBV7-3, with 7 bases fitting TRBD1. The CDR3 has 13 amino acids. Losses at the gene ends were 5 bases for V and 7 bases for J; bases not matched to a gene: 8. Germline CDR1 SGHTA, CDR2 FQGTGA. The CDR3 DNA is TGTGCCAGCAGCCTTCTCGACAGGGATGAGCAGTACTTC. Its protein is CASSLLDRDEQYF.

V usage is TRBV10-2 and J usage is TRBJ1-6; D ambiguous. Trimming pared 10 bases from V and 7 bases from J, leaving 14 bases between. This CDR3 has 13 amino acids. The germline gives CDR1 WSHSY, CDR2 SAAADI. The CDR3 sequence: CATTRVLNSPLHF. CDR3 nucleotides: TGCGCCACTACGCGGGTGCTCAATTCACCCCTCCACTTT.

On this clone: The same CDR3 is also encoded by other DNA sequences in this sample. The DNA for the CDR3 is TGTGCCTGGAGTGTAACAGGGTATGGCTACACCTTC. Translating gives CAWSVTGYGYTF. This chain links TRBV30 with TRBJ1-2, with D possibly TRBD1 on 6 matching bases. V lost 0 bases and J 5 bases, leaving 7 bases between the germline ends. Germline assignment: CDR1 GTSNPN and CDR2 SVGIG (reference sequence). The CDR3 extends over 12 amino acids.

The chain combines TRBV3-1 (or the pseudogene TRBV3-2) with TRBJ2-7, with 10 positions matching TRBD2. Germline assignment: CDR1 LGHDT and CDR2 YNNKEL (reference sequence). V shed 4 bases and J 6 bases; nucleotides not matched to a gene: 6. The length of the CDR3 is 14 residues. The CDR3 reads CASSRLAGEAEQYF. The CDR3 DNA reads TGTGCCAGCAGCCGGCTAGCGGGAGAAGCCGAGCAGTACTTC.

The V gene is TRBV7-2, the J gene TRBJ1-6; 9 nucleotides line up with TRBD1. V lost 5 bases to trimming and J lost 8 bases; unmatched junction nucleotides: 4. Germline values: CDR1 SGHTA, CDR2 FQGNSA. The CDR3 is made up of 14 amino acids. The CDR3 nucleotides are TGTGCCAGCAGCCACGGGGACAGGGATTCACCCCTCCACTTT. It codes for CASSHGDRDSPLHF.

This clone was seen a single time. The V call is TRBV13, the J call TRBJ1-6, with a possible D match to TRBD1 (6 bases). V was trimmed by 0 bases and J by 8 bases, leaving 8 bases between them. The CDR3 length is 14 residues. From germline, CDR1 is PRHDT and CDR2 FYEKMQ (reference sequence). The CDR3 nucleotides read TGTGCCAGCAGCTTAGGCAGGGGTGATTCACCCCTCCACTTT. Its translation: CASSLGRGDSPLHF.

The rearrangement links TRBV5-4 to TRBJ1-1; TRBD1 matches at 10 bases. Unmatched junction bases numbered 18, after V lost 4 bases and J lost 3 bases. The CDR3 length is 19 residues. Germline CDR1 is SGHNT and CDR2 is YYREEE (reference sequence). DNA of the CDR3: TGTGCCAGCAGCCCTCATAGATGGACAGGGGGGTTTTGGGACACTGAAGCTTTCTTT. Its protein product is CASSPHRWTGGFWDTEAFF.